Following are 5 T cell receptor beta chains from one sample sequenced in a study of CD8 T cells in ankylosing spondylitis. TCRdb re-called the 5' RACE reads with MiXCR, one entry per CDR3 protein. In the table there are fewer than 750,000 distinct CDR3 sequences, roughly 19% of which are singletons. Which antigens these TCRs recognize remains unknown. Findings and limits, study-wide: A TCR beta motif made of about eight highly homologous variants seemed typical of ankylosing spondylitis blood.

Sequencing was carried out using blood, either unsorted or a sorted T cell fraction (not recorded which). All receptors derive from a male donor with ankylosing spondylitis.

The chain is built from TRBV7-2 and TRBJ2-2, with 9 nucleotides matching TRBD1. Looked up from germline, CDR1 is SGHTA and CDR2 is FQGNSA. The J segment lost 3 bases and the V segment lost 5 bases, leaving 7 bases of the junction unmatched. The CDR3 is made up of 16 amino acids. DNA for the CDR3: TGTGCCAGCAGCCGGGACAGGGAGAGGGACACCGGGGAGCTGTTTTTT. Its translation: CASSRDRERDTGELFF.

In DNA, the CDR3 is TGTGCCAGCAGCACAGGGCTCACTGAAGCTTTCTTT. The encoded protein is CASSTGLTEAFF. The chain has TRBV6-1 and TRBJ1-1, with a weak D call TRBD1 (6 bases). Trimming cost V 6 bases and J 4 bases, with 9 bases left between them. The CDR3 sequence is 12 residues long. Germline V gene sequence: CDR1 MNHNS, CDR2 SASEGT.

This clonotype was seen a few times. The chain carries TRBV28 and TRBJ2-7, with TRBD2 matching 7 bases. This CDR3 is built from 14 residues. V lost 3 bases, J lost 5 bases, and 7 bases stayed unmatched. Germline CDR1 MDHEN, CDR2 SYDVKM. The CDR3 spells CASSFLGGADEQYF. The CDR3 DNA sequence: TGTGCCAGCAGTTTTTTGGGAGGGGCGGACGAGCAGTACTTC.

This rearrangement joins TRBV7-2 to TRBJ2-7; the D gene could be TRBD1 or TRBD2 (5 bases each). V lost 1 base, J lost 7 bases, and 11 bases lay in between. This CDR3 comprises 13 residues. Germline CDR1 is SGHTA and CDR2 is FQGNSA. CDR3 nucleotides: TGTGCCAGCAGCTTAGGGGGGACGGGGGAGCAGTACTTC. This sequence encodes CASSLGGTGEQYF.

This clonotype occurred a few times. CDR3 sequence (DNA): TGCGCCAGCAGCTGGACAGGAGAACTCAATCAGCCCCAGCATTTT. Translated, it gives CASSWTGELNQPQHF. The V gene is TRBV5-1, the J gene TRBJ1-5, with 7 bases aligning to TRBD1. V was clipped by 3 bases and J by 3 bases; unmatched bases: 6. CDR1 and CDR2 (germline): SGHRS, YFSETQ. This CDR3 is 15 amino acids long.